Listed here are 20 T cell receptor beta chains from one sample, sequenced in a study of identical twins. TCRdb re-derived calls from the 5' RACE reads in MiXCR, one entry per CDR3 protein. The data contain 690,000 or so distinct CDR3 sequences, over 8.5% of them seen just once; the ten biggest clones take up approximately 0.89%. Separately, the same data were catalogued under a study of yellow fever vaccine responses in identical twins.

The sample was PBMCs. Receptor source: a woman between 18 and 29 years old in good health.

This clonotype showed up just a few times. The rearrangement uses TRBV12-3 or TRBV12-4 and TRBJ1-1; a weak D match, TRBD1 (6 bases). V shed 5 bases and J shed 2 bases, with 15 bases lying between them. The CDR3 has 15 amino acids. The DNA for the CDR3 is TGTGCCAGCAGTCCGCAGGGGCTCCGTAACACTGAAGCTTTCTTT. It encodes CASSPQGLRNTEAFF.

The chain uses TRBV7-2 and TRBJ2-2; TRBD2 agrees at 7 bases. Trimming took 5 bases from V and 7 from J; bases not matched to a gene: 10. The germline V gene has CDR1 SGHTA and CDR2 FQGNSA. The CDR3 consists of 15 residues. The CDR3 nucleotides are TGTGCCAGCAGCGAAGCGGGACCTTACGGCGGGGAGCTGTTTTTT. The encoded protein is CASSEAGPYGGELFF.

The table lists this clonotype with many counts. The chain has TRBV7-8 and TRBJ2-7; D gene unclear. The CDR3 totals 17 residues. V was cut by 1 base and J by 0 bases, with 16 bases left in between. The germline CDR1 and CDR2 sequences are SGHVS and FQNEAQ. CDR3 region: CASSLGTETMDSYEQYF. CDR3 DNA sequence: TGTGCCAGCAGCTTAGGCACCGAGACGATGGACTCCTACGAGCAGTACTTC.

This clonotype was seen at least ten times. The V call is TRBV12-3 or TRBV12-4, the J call TRBJ1-3; D is unclear. The CDR3 totals 13 residues. Trimming removed 3 bases at V and 1 base at J, with 4 bases between. The DNA for the CDR3 is TGTGCCAGCAGTTTCCCTTCTGGAAACACCATATATTTT. The encoded protein is CASSFPSGNTIYF.

The genes are TRBV10-3 and TRBJ2-5, with TRBD2 identical over 16 bases. This CDR3 has 21 amino acids. Unmatched junction bases numbered 21, after V lost 9 bases and J lost 2 bases. CDR1 and CDR2 (germline): ENHRY, SYGVKD. CDR3 sequence (DNA): TGTGCCATTCGGACCGCTCTACGTACCGGGACTAGCGGGAGGGAACAAGAGACCCAGTACTTC. This sequence encodes CAIRTALRTGTSGREQETQYF.

The V call is TRBV14, the J call TRBJ2-7; D is unresolved. Germline-derived CDR1 and CDR2 are SGHDN and FVKESK. The V end was cut by 8 bases, the J end by 2 bases, with 16 bases between. CDR3 length: 14 residues. The CDR3 nucleotides are TGTGCCAGCGCCGGGCAGACCTTCCCCTACGAGCAGTACTTC. Encoded protein: CASAGQTFPYEQYF.

Many counts were recorded for this clonotype. J is TRBJ2-3 and V is TRBV3-1; D not resolved. Germline CDR1 is LGHDT and CDR2 is YNNKEL (reference sequence). Trimming cost V 5 bases and J 2 bases, with 5 bases left between them. The length of the CDR3 is 12 residues. CDR3 region: CASSSVTDTQYF. CDR3 bases: TGTGCCAGCAGCTCTGTCACAGATACGCAGTATTTT.

CDR3 sequence reads: CASSAAKGTNEKLFF. The CDR3 DNA follows: TGTGCCAGCAGTGCGGCTAAGGGGACTAATGAAAAACTGTTTTTT. J is TRBJ1-4 and V is TRBV25-1; a possible D gene is TRBD1 (5 bases). CDR3 length equals 15 residues. The germline V gene encodes CDR1 MGHDK and CDR2 SYGVNS. Trimming took 4 bases from V and 2 from J, leaving 11 bases between them.

The V and J genes are TRBV30 and TRBJ1-6; a possible D gene is TRBD1 (6 bases). The V and J ends lost 0 bases and 3 bases respectively, with 9 bases between them. Germline V gene sequence: CDR1 GTSNPN, CDR2 SVGIG (reference sequence). The CDR3 extends over 15 amino acids. The CDR3 spells CAWSVAGVYNSPLHF. The CDR3 DNA reads as TGTGCCTGGAGTGTGGCAGGGGTCTATAATTCACCCCTCCACTTT.

This clonotype was recorded many times. The rearrangement joins TRBV14 to TRBJ2-1; 8 bases match TRBD1. After removal of 1 base from V and 9 bases from J, the junction contained 8 bases not matched to a gene. Germline V gene sequence: CDR1 SGHDN, CDR2 FVKESK. The CDR3 runs 15 residues. CDR3 protein: CASSQGGRGRGEQFF. Here the CDR3 DNA reads TGTGCCAGCAGCCAAGGCGGCAGGGGGCGGGGTGAGCAGTTCTTC.

This chain joins TRBV3-1 and TRBJ2-3; the match to TRBD2 covers 11 bases. Germline CDR1 LGHDT, CDR2 YNNKEL (reference sequence). V lost 4 bases and J lost 2; bases outside the gene matches: 8. The CDR3 has 17 residues. The CDR3 DNA follows: TGTGCCAGCAGCCCTCATCCGGGACTAGCGGACACAGATACGCAGTATTTT. Amino acid sequence: CASSPHPGLADTDTQYF.

This clonotype was counted only a few times. The chain carries TRBV29-1 and TRBJ2-7, with D unresolved. This CDR3 region has 12 residues. Germline assignment: CDR1 SQVTM and CDR2 ANQGSEA. Trimming took off 7 bases at V and 2 bases at J, with 12 bases between the two ends. The CDR3 region has the DNA TGCAGCGCCAAAGCGACCGCCTACGAGCAGTACTTC. Translation: CSAKATAYEQYF.

This clonotype showed up many times. The CDR3 here is CASSLGDSYNSPLHF. DNA for the CDR3: TGTGCCAGCAGTTTGGGGGACTCCTATAATTCACCCCTCCACTTT. The chain employs TRBV12-3 or TRBV12-4 and TRBJ1-6, with D possibly TRBD1 on 5 matching bases. The CDR3 spans 15 residues. Trimming pared 3 bases from V and 0 bases from J, leaving 6 bases between.

The V and J genes are TRBV12-3 or TRBV12-4 and TRBJ2-7, with 11 bases fitting TRBD2. The ends lost 3 bases at V and 5 bases at J; junction bases unmatched: 9. This CDR3 contains 16 residues. The CDR3: CASSFGLAGGPNEQYF. The CDR3 DNA reads as TGTGCCAGCAGTTTCGGGCTAGCGGGGGGACCTAACGAGCAGTACTTC.

The chain is built from TRBV12-3 or TRBV12-4 and TRBJ2-2; D might be TRBD1 (6 bases). CDR3 size: 13 residues. CDR3 nucleotides: TGTGCAGTCGGGACAAAGAACACCGGGGAGCTGTTTTTT. Its protein is CAVGTKNTGELFF.

This clonotype has a count of ten or more. The CDR3: CASSLPGTGDTYTF. The CDR3 nucleotides are TGCGCCAGCAGCTTGCCCGGGACAGGGGATACCTACACCTTC. The chain employs TRBV5-1 and TRBJ1-2, with 10 bases fitting TRBD1. The CDR3 is 14 residues long. J was trimmed by 10 bases and V by 1 base; bases with no gene match: 7. Germline CDR1 and CDR2: SGHRS and YFSETQ. Full variable domain (remainder filled in from reference TRBV5-1 and TRBJ1-2): KAGVTQTPRYLIKTRGQQVTLSCSPISGHRSVSWYQQTPGQGLQFLFEYFSETQRNKGNFPGRFSGRQFSNSRSEMNVSTLELGDSALYLCASSLPGTGDTYTFGSGTRLTVV.

This clonotype has at least ten counts. This chain links TRBV7-2 with TRBJ2-5, with D hard to call. V was cut by 4 bases and J by 5 bases, with 8 bases left in between. The germline V gene has CDR1 SGHTA and CDR2 FQGNSA. The CDR3 is 12 amino acids. The CDR3 nucleotides are TGTGCCAGCAGCTCTCCTTGGGAGACCCAGTACTTC. It codes for CASSSPWETQYF. Full variable domain (remainder filled in from reference TRBV7-2 and TRBJ2-5): GAGVSQSPSNKVTEKGKDVELRCDPISGHTALYWYRQSLGQGLEFLIYFQGNSAPDKSGLPSDRFSAERTGGSVSTLTIQRTQQEDSAVYLCASSSPWETQYFGPGTRLLVL.

V is TRBV27 and J is TRBJ1-2, with 11 bases that match TRBD1. The CDR3 sequence is 14 residues long. Looked up from germline, CDR1 is MNHEY and CDR2 is SMNVEV (reference sequence). The V gene end was trimmed by 7 bases and the J gene end by 5 bases; junction bases not matched to a gene: 6. CDR3 in DNA: TGTGCCAGCACGTCGGGACAGGGGGATTATGGCTACACCTTC. Translated, it gives CASTSGQGDYGYTF.

This clonotype was observed a handful of times. The chain uses TRBV20-1 and TRBJ1-6, with D tentatively TRBD1 (5 bases). V lost 6 bases and J lost 1, with 19 bases in between. The CDR3 runs to 17 residues. The V gene's germline CDR1 is DFQATT and CDR2 SNEGSKA (reference sequence). The CDR3 reads CSAPSGAEWSYNSPLHF. Written as DNA, the CDR3 is TGCAGTGCGCCATCTGGGGCGGAGTGGTCCTATAATTCACCCCTCCACTTT.

This clonotype was seen ten or more times. The rearrangement links TRBV2 to TRBJ2-7; D call uncertain. This CDR3 comprises 13 residues. Germline assignment: CDR1 SNHLY and CDR2 FYNNEI. Between the trimmed V and J ends, which lost 3 bases and 2 bases, there was a span of 8 bases. This chain's CDR3 is CASSDRLTYEQYF. CDR3 coding DNA: TGTGCCAGCAGTGACCGGTTGACCTACGAGCAGTACTTC. The full variable domain, its missing parts supplied by reference TRBV2 and TRBJ2-7, is EPEVTQTPSHQVTQMGQEVILRCVPISNHLYFYWYRQILGQKVEFLVSFYNNEISEKSEIFDDQFSVERPDGSNFTLKIRSTKLEDSAMYFCASSDRLTYEQYFGPGTRLTVT.